This TCR beta chain originates from a study of cytomegalovirus exposure and HLA in healthy donors. Broader study findings: The study flagged approximately 180 TCR beta chains as cytomegalovirus-associated. Presence/absence comparisons presumed near-even sequencing depth among donors.

A word on this clone: Its antigen is unidentified.

13 Jbeta primers and 60 Vbeta primers were used for the PCR. The data were produced by immunoSEQ multiplex PCR, yet TCRdb's version contains in-frame clones alone and is incomplete. The data contain tens of thousands of clones, around three quarters of them singletons. The ends lost 2 bases at V and 0 bases at J; junction bases unmatched: 2. There are 16 residues in the CDR3. Germline V CDR1 and CDR2: MNHNS, SASEGT. V usage is TRBV6-1 and J usage is TRBJ2-1; 9 bases line up with TRBD1. This sequence was found in a male donor in good health and CMV-seronegative. Material: PBMCs. For the CDR3, the DNA is TGTGCCAGCAGTGAACGGACAGGGGCCTCCTACAATGAGCAGTTCTTC. Its translation: CASSERTGASYNEQFF.